Each of the 4 T cell receptor beta chains below was sequenced from the same sample in a study of T cells in Graves' hyperthyroidism and ophthalmopathy (dated 2019 in TCRdb). Receptors were amplified or captured by multiplex PCR. The sequencer listed for this sample is Illumina HiSeq 2000. Amplification of TCR beta CDR3 regions was carried out from RNA transcripts. For the first round of RT-PCR on the TCR CDR3, the HTBI primer set was used together with the Qiagen OneStep RT-PCR kit. The public sequencing data were trimmed at Q25 with fastp and processed into clonotypes with MiXCR by TCRdb, which kept only in-frame beta chains. Rows merge per CDR3 protein into single entries with the most common DNA and genes. The sample data list more than 55,000 distinct CDR3 sequences, and approximately 53% of these were observed just once. 2.5% to 3.5% of the sample is taken by the ten largest. Sequenced: blood. The receptors derive from a woman in her sixties or seventies with Graves' ophthalmopathy.

The rearrangement joins TRBV14 to TRBJ1-4, with a weak D call TRBD1 (6 bases). Germline lookup yields CDR1 SGHDN and CDR2 FVKESK. V was trimmed by 0 bases and J by 5 bases, leaving 10 bases between them. The CDR3 has 15 amino acids. The CDR3 region has the DNA TGTGCCAGCAGCCAAGATCAGGGGTTAAATGAAAAACTGTTTTTT. It codes for CASSQDQGLNEKLFF. The full variable domain, its missing parts supplied by reference TRBV14 and TRBJ1-4, is EAGVTQFPSHSVIEKGQTVTLRCDPISGHDNLYWYRRVMGKEIKFLLHFVKESKQDESGMPNNRFLAERTGGTYSTLKVQPAELEDSGVYFCASSQDQGLNEKLFFGSGTQLSVL.

This clonotype showed up many times. This chain joins TRBV7-9 and TRBJ1-5; 7 bases are a match to TRBD1. There are 15 residues in the CDR3. Unmatched junction bases numbered 4, after V lost 5 bases and J lost 0 bases. The germline CDR1 and CDR2 sequences are SEHNR and FQNEAQ (reference sequence). For the CDR3, the DNA is TGTGCCAGCAGCCGTGGGACAGCTAGCAATCAGCCCCAGCATTTT. This encodes CASSRGTASNQPQHF.

Ten or more counts support this clonotype. The rearrangement joins TRBV5-1 to TRBJ2-6; possibly TRBD1 or TRBD2 for D (6 bases each). The CDR3 length is 17 residues. CDR1 is SGHRS, CDR2 YFSETQ, per germline. Trimming took 4 bases from V and 0 from J, leaving 14 bases between them. In DNA, the CDR3 is TGCGCCAGCAGCCCCGGAAGGGGGGCCTCTGGGGCCAACGTCCTGACTTTC. It encodes CASSPGRGASGANVLTF.

The chain employs TRBV5-4 and TRBJ2-1, with TRBD2 matching 9 bases. The CDR3 spans 16 residues. Germline lookup yields CDR1 SGHNT and CDR2 YYREEE (reference sequence). The V segment lost 3 bases and the J segment 3 bases; nucleotides outside the gene matches: 7. The CDR3 region is CASSSLAGGLYNEQFF. The CDR3, as DNA: TGTGCCAGCAGCTCCTTGGCGGGAGGGCTCTACAATGAGCAGTTCTTC.